Listed below are T cell receptor beta chains from one sample, sequenced in a study of lymphopenia after photon versus proton radiotherapy. Clones were read by immunoSEQ multiplex PCR, and TCRdb kept only the in-frame ones, dropping some. Here the sample spans roughly 45,000 clones, about 85% being singletons. The sequencing used peripheral blood, collected from a patient treated with photon-based radiotherapy. These receptors all come from a man in his forties with gastric cancer. The CDR3 runs from the conserved cysteine through the conserved F or W. The D gene is left open where the match is weak. Clone size is given for some rows only: seen once, a few or many times, or a class if the clone is expanded.

.,TRBV5-1,TRBJ2-7,.,TGCGCCAGCAGCTTGGGGGCGGGCGAGCAGTACTTC,CASSLGAGEQYF
TRBD1,TRBV11-2,TRBJ1-1,.,TGTGCCAGCAGCTTACAGGGGGCGAACACTGAAGCTTTCTTT,CASSLQGANTEAFF
.,TRBV27,TRBJ1-5,few,TGTGCCAGCAGTTTATGGGGGGTTAGCAATCAGCCCCAGCATTTT,CASSLWGVSNQPQHF
.,TRBV11-1,TRBJ1-6,.,TGTGCCAGCAGCTCCGGGCCATATAATTCACCCCTCCACTTT,CASSSGPYNSPLHF
.,TRBV19,TRBJ2-7,.,TGTGCCAGTTCCTGGGGGCAGAACTACGAGCAGTACTTC,CASSWGQNYEQYF
TRBD1,TRBV2,TRBJ2-5,.,TGTGCCAGACCCCCCGGAGGACAGGGGCCGGAGACCCAGTACTTC,CARPPGGQGPETQYF
.,TRBV7-9,TRBJ1-2,.,TGTGCCAGCAGCTGGGGAAACAGGGACCTCAACACCTTC,CASSWGNRDLNTF
TRBD1,TRBV5-1,TRBJ1-1,.,TGCGCCAGCAGCTCCTACAGACAGGGACCAAACACTGAAGCTTTCTTT,CASSSYRQGPNTEAFF
TRBD1,TRBV2,TRBJ1-2,once,TGTGCCAGCAAGGGGACAGGGTCGAACTATGGCTACACCTTC,CASKGTGSNYGYTF
.,TRBV29-1,TRBJ1-3,.,TGCAGCGCAAAGTACTCAAGAGCTGGAAACACCATATATTTT,CSAKYSRAGNTIYF
.,TRBV4-3,TRBJ2-3,.,TGCGCCAGCAGCCAGTCTGACTGGGGTTCCTTTTCAGATACGCAGTATTTT,CASSQSDWGSFSDTQYF
TRBD1,TRBV30,TRBJ1-6,.,TGTGCCTGGAGTTCCCCCGGGACAGGGAATTCACCCCTCCACTTT,CAWSSPGTGNSPLHF
.,TRBV29-1,TRBJ2-3,.,TGCAGCGTTGCAAAGGGGGATACGCAGTATTTT,CSVAKGDTQYF
.,TRBV15,TRBJ2-7,.,TGTGCCACTACACGAGGGGGCTCCTACGAGCAGTACTTC,CATTRGGSYEQYF
.,TRBV30,TRBJ1-5,once,TGTGCCTGGAGGGCTTCTTGGGACAAGTATAGCAATCAGCCCCAGCATTTT,CAWRASWDKYSNQPQHF
.,TRBV5-1,TRBJ2-2,.,TGCGCCAGCAGCTCTGTTGGGGGCTCGAACACCGGGGAGCTGTTTTTT,CASSSVGGSNTGELFF
TRBD1,TRBV5-6,TRBJ2-7,.,TGTGCCAGCAGCTTGGGACAGGGGAATTTCTACGAGCAGTACTTC,CASSLGQGNFYEQYF
TRBD2,TRBV6-6,TRBJ2-7,.,TGTGCCAGCAGGCCTCCCGGTAGCGGGGGATACGAGCAGTACTTC,CASRPPGSGGYEQYF
.,TRBV16,TRBJ1-4,few,TGTGCCAGCAGCCGGGGACAAGCTAATGAAAAACTGTTTTTT,CASSRGQANEKLFF
.,TRBV9,TRBJ2-1,.,TGTGCCAGCAGCCCGGGACAATCCTACAATGAGCAGTTCTTC,CASSPGQSYNEQFF
.,TRBV18,TRBJ1-5,.,TGTGCCAGCTCAAGGGACTACACGAATCAGCCCCAGCATTTT,CASSRDYTNQPQHF
TRBD1,TRBV30,TRBJ2-5,.,TGTGCCTGGAGTGTCCTGGGGACAGAAGAGACCCAGTACTTC,CAWSVLGTEETQYF
.,TRBV6-1,TRBJ2-5,once,TGTGCCAGCAGAAGGGACCCCAGTATACAGACCCAGTACTTC,CASRRDPSIQTQYF
.,TRBV5-1,TRBJ1-6,.,TGCGCCAGCAGCTTGGGTGGGATTTCCTATAATTCACCCCTCCACTTT,CASSLGGISYNSPLHF
.,TRBV9,TRBJ1-3,.,TGTGCCAGCAGCGTAACCACAGTGAACTCTGGAAACACCATATATTTT,CASSVTTVNSGNTIYF
.,TRBV6-6,TRBJ1-2,.,TGTGCCAGCAGTTACCCGGGGGCGCAGGATGGCTACACCTTC,CASSYPGAQDGYTF
.,TRBV14,TRBJ2-5,.,TGTGCCAGCGGGCCGGGGGGCATGACGGAGACCCAGTACTTC,CASGPGGMTETQYF